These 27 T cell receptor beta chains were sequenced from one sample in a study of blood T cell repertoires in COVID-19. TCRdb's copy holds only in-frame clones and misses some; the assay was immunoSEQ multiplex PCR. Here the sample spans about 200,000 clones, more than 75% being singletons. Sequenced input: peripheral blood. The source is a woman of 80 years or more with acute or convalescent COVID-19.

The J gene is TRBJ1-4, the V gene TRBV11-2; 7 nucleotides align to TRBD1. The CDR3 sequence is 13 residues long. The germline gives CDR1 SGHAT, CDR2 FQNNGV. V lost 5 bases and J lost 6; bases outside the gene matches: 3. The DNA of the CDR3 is TGTGCCAGCAGCAGGGGGCTTTATGAAAAACTGTTTTTT. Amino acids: CASSRGLYEKLFF.

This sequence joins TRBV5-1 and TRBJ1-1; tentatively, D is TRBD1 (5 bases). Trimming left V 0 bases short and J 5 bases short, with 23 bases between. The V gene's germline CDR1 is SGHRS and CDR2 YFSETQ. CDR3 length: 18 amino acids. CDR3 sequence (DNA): TGCGCCAGCAGCTTGGCCACTCACTCGGCAGGGCCAGATACTGAAGCTTTCTTT. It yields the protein CASSLATHSAGPDTEAFF.

The CDR3 bases are TGTGCCAGCAGAGACAGGGGGGCCTACGAGCAGTACTTC. As protein: CASRDRGAYEQYF. The chain couples TRBV27 to TRBJ2-7; TRBD1 matches 9 bases. Germline lookup yields CDR1 MNHEY and CDR2 SMNVEV (reference sequence). Unmatched junction bases numbered 2, after V lost 6 bases and J lost 2 bases. This CDR3 is 13 amino acids long.

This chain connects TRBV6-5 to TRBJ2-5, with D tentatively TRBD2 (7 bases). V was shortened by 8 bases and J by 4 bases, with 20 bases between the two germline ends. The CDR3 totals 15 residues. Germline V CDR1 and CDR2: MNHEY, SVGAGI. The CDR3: CASGKPTGRGETQYF. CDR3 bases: TGTGCCAGCGGCAAACCCACAGGGAGGGGAGAGACCCAGTACTTC.

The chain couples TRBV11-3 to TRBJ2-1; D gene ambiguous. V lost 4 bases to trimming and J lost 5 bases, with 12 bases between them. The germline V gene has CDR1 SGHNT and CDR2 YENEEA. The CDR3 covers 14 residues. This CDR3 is CASSSRWSDNEQFF. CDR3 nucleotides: TGTGCCAGCAGCTCCCGGTGGTCCGACAATGAGCAGTTCTTC.

The CDR3 here is CASSYSFQGGVGANVLTF. CDR3 DNA sequence: TGTGCCAGCAGTTACTCGTTCCAGGGAGGTGTGGGGGCCAACGTCCTGACTTTC. This chain uses TRBV6-2 or TRBV6-3 with TRBJ2-6, with TRBD2 as a possible D gene (6 bases). The CDR3 consists of 18 residues. Germline V lookup: CDR1 MNHEY, CDR2 SVGEGT. Trimming stripped 0 bases from V and 4 bases from J, with 16 bases between.

The CDR3, as DNA: TGTGCCGCCGGGGAGGGTAGGAATTCACCCCTCCACTTT. It translates to CAAGEGRNSPLHF. V gene TRBV3-1 (or the pseudogene TRBV3-2) combines with J gene TRBJ1-6; D unclear. This CDR3 region has 13 residues. Trimming took 11 bases from V and 7 from J, leaving 15 bases between them. Per germline, CDR1 LGHDT and CDR2 YNNKEL (reference sequence).

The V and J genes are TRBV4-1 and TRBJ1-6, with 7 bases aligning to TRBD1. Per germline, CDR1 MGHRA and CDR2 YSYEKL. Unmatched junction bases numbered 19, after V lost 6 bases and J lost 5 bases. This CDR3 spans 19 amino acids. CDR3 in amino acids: CASSHQGRSPGGNNSPLHF. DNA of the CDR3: TGCGCCAGCAGTCACCAGGGGAGAAGTCCAGGGGGAAATAATTCACCCCTCCACTTT.

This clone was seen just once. The CDR3 here is CASSLGALNYGYTF. The CDR3 nucleotides are TGTGCCAGCAGCCTTGGGGCCCTAAACTATGGCTACACCTTC. The chain has TRBV27 and TRBJ1-2; the D gene is possibly TRBD1 (5 bases). The CDR3 is 14 amino acids. Germline V gene data show CDR1 as MNHEY and CDR2 as SMNVEV (reference sequence). V was pared by 6 bases and J by 2 bases, with 13 bases between.

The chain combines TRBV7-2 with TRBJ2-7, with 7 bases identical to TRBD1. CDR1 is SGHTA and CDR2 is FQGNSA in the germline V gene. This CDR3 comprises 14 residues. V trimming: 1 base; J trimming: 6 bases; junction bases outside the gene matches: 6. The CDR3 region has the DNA TGTGCCAGCAGCTTAGAGACAGGGAAAGTCGAGCAGTACTTC. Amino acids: CASSLETGKVEQYF.

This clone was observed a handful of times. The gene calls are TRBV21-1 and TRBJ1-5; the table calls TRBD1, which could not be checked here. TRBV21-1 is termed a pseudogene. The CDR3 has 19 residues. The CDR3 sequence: CASSTRGQGDVYGNQPQHF. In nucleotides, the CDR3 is TGTGCCAGCAGCACACGGGGACAGGGGGACGTTTATGGCAATCAGCCCCAGCATTTT.

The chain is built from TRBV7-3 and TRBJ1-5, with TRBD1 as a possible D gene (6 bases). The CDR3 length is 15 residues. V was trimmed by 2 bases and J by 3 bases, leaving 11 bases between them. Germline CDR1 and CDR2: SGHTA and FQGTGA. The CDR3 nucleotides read TGTGCCAGCAGCTTACTAGGGGGGGACAATCAGCCCCAGCATTTT. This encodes CASSLLGGDNQPQHF. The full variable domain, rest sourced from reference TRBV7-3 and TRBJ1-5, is GAGVSQTPSNKVTEKGKYVELRCDPISGHTALYWYRQSLGQGPEFLIYFQGTGAADDSGLPNDRFFAVRPEGSVSTLKIQRTERGDSAVYLCASSLLGGDNQPQHFGDGTRLSIL.

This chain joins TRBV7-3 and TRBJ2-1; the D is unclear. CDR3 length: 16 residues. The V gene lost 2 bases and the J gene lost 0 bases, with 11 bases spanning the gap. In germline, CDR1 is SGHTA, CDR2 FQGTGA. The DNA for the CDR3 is TGTGCCAGCAGCTTATATGAGACTTACTCCTACAATGAGCAGTTCTTC. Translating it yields CASSLYETYSYNEQFF.

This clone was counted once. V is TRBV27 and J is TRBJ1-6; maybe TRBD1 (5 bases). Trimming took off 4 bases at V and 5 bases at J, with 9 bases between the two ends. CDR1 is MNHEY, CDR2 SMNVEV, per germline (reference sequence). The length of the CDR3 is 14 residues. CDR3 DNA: TGTGCCAGCAGTTACGGGGGGAATAATTCACCCCTCCACTTT. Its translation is CASSYGGNNSPLHF.

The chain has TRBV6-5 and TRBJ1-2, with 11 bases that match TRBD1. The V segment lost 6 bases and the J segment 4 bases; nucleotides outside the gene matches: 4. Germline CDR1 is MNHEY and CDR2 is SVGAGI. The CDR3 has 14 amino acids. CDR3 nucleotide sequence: TGTGCCAGCAGCGGGACAGGGGGTACCTATGGCTACACCTTC. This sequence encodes CASSGTGGTYGYTF.

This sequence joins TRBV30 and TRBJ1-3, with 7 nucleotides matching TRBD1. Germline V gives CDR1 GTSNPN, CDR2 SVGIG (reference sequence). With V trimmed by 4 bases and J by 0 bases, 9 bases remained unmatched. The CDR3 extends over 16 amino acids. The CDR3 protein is CAWTRDSHISGNTIYF. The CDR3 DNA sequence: TGTGCCTGGACTAGGGACAGCCATATCTCTGGAAACACCATATATTTT.

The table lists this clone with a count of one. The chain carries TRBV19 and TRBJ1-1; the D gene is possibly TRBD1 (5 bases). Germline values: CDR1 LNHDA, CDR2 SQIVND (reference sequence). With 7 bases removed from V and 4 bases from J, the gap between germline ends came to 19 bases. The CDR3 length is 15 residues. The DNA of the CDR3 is TGTGCCAGTACCCGGGGGACCCTAAGGGGCACTGAAGCTTTCTTT. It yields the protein CASTRGTLRGTEAFF.

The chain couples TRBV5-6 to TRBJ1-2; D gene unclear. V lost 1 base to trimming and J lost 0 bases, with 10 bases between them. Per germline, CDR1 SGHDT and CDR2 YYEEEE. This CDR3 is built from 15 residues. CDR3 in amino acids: CASSLISGPNYGYTF. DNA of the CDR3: TGTGCCAGCAGCTTGATTTCAGGTCCTAACTATGGCTACACCTTC. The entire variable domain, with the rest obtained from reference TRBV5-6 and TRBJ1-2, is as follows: DAGVTQSPTHLIKTRGQQVTLRCSPKSGHDTVSWYQQALGQGPQFIFQYYEEEERQRGNFPDRFSGHQFPNYSSELNVNALLLGDSALYLCASSLISGPNYGYTFGSGTRLTVV.

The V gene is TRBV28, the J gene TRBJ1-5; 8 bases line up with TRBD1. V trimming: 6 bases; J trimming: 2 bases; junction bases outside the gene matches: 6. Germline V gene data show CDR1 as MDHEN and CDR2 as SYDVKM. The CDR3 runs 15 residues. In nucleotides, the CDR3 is TGTGCCAGCAGGGAAGGACAGGGCGGCAATCAGCCCCAGCATTTT. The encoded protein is CASREGQGGNQPQHF.

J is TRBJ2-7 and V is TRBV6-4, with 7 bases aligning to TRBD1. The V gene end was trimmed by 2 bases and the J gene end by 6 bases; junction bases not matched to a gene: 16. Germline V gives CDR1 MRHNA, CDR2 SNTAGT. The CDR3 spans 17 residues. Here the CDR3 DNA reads TGTGCCAGCAGTGACGATCCCCTAGGACAGGATTGTTGCGAGCAGTACTTC. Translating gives CASSDDPLGQDCCEQYF.

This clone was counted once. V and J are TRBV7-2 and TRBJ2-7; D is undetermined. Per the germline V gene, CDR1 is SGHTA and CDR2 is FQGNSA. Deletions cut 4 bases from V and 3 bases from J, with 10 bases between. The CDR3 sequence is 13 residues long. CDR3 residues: CASSSYINYEQYF. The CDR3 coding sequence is TGTGCCAGCAGCTCCTATATCAACTACGAGCAGTACTTC.

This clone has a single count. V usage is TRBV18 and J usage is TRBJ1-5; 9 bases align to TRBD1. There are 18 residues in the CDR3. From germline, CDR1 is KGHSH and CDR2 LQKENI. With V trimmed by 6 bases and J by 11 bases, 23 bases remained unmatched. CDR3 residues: CASSPNSGTGPTLGTQHF. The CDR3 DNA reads TGTGCCAGCTCTCCTAATTCCGGGACAGGGCCCACCCTAGGGACCCAGCATTTT.

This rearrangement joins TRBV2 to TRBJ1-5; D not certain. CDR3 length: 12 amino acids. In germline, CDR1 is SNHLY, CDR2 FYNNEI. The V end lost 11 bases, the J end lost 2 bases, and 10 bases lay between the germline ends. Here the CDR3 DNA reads TGTGCCTCCCGGGGTGGCAATCAGCCCCAGCATTTT. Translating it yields CASRGGNQPQHF.

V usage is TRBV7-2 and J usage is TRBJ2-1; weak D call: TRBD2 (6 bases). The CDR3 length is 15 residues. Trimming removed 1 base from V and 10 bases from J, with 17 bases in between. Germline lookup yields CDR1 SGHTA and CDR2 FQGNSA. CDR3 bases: TGTGCCAGCAGCTTAGATTCTAGCGATGGACGGGAGCAGTTCTTC. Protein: CASSLDSSDGREQFF.

The CDR3 DNA sequence: TGTGCCAGCAGTTCCTGGACTAGCGGGGTCGAGCAGTACTTC. Protein product: CASSSWTSGVEQYF. The genes are TRBV6-5 and TRBJ2-7, with 12 nucleotides matching TRBD2. Per germline, CDR1 MNHEY and CDR2 SVGAGI. The J segment lost 6 bases and the V segment lost 4 bases, leaving 4 bases of the junction unmatched. The CDR3 totals 14 residues.

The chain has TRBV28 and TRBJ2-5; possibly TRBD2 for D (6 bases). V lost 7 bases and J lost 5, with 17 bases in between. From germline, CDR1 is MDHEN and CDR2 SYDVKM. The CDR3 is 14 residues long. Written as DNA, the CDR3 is TGTGCCAGCACCTCCCCGCTGGGGACTGAGACCCAGTACTTC. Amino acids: CASTSPLGTETQYF.

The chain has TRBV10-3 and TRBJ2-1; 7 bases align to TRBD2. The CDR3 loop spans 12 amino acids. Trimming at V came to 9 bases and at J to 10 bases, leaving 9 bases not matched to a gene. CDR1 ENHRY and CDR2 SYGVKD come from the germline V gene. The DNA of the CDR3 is TGTGCCATGTCCCGGGACTATCAGGAGCAGTTCTTC. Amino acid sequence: CAMSRDYQEQFF.